Presented here are 21 T cell receptor beta chains from one specimen sequenced in a study of a mutant IDH1 vaccine in newly diagnosed glioma. This sample's time point: week 5, during vaccination. With topical imiquimod, each dose of the vaccine consisted of 300 ug of mutant IDH1 20-mer peptide. These receptors are not linked to any known antigen. Clones were sequenced by immunoSEQ multiplex PCR, and TCRdb holds only the in-frame ones, with some missing. The sample yields 25,000 to 35,000 clones, about 85% seen once. The specimen was peripheral blood mononuclear cells (PBMCs), collected from a glioma patient whose treatment included an IDH1 peptide vaccine. These receptors were taken from a woman in her forties with glioma. Some clones in this sample may be carry-over from other donors' samples.

V usage is TRBV10-3 and J usage is TRBJ2-5, with a weak D call TRBD1 (5 bases). TRBJ2-7 matches the DNA end more closely, so the J call is doubtful. Germline CDR1 is ENHRY and CDR2 is SYGVKD. The CDR3 is 12 amino acids. This chain's CDR3 is CAIRTAAYEQYF. CDR3 nucleotide sequence: TGTGCCATCAGGACAGCTGCCTACGAGCAGTACTTC.

The CDR3 DNA is TGTGCCATCTCCTGGACAGGGGCACACACTGAAGCTTTCTTT. Protein product: CAISWTGAHTEAFF. J is TRBJ1-1 and V is TRBV10-3, with 9 bases identical to TRBD1. The CDR3 runs 14 residues. Germline trimming cut 8 bases from V and 3 bases from J; bases unmatched to any gene: 7. The germline gives CDR1 ENHRY, CDR2 SYGVKD.

This chain links TRBV7-9 with TRBJ1-1; the D is unclear. Germline V gives CDR1 SEHNR, CDR2 FQNEAQ (reference sequence). The CDR3 is 15 amino acids. V shed 4 bases and J shed 0 bases, with 12 bases lying between them. CDR3 in amino acids: CASSSPPRMNTEAFF. The CDR3 bases are TGTGCCAGCAGCTCCCCCCCCCGAATGAACACTGAAGCTTTCTTT.

V usage is TRBV29-1 and J usage is TRBJ1-2, with a possible D match to TRBD1 (6 bases). The CDR3 has 13 residues. The germline V gene has CDR1 SQVTM and CDR2 ANQGSEA. Trimming cost V 7 bases and J 4 bases, with 16 bases left between them. CDR3 DNA: TGCAGCGCCACAGGGTCCTCAGGCTATGGCTACACCTTC. Its translation: CSATGSSGYGYTF.

The V gene is TRBV9, the J gene TRBJ2-7, with D possibly being TRBD2 (5 bases). The CDR3 covers 14 residues. Trimming removed 0 bases from V and 6 bases from J, with 13 bases in between. The V gene's germline CDR1 is SGDLS and CDR2 YYNGEE. CDR3 DNA: TGTGCCAGCAGCGTAGCACTAGAACTAGGCGAGCAGTACTTC. Translation: CASSVALELGEQYF.

This rearrangement joins TRBV19 to TRBJ1-2, with a weak D call TRBD1 (6 bases). Trimming pared 7 bases from V and 8 bases from J, leaving 20 bases between. Germline loops: CDR1 LNHDA, CDR2 SQIVND (reference sequence). This CDR3 comprises 14 residues. The CDR3 DNA reads as TGTGCCAGTACCCCAGGGGCAGGGCAGAGGGGCTACACCTTC. Its protein product is CASTPGAGQRGYTF.

The chain links TRBV4-3 to TRBJ1-4, with no clear D. The CDR3 length is 15 residues. The V end lost 0 bases, the J end lost 5 bases, and 10 bases lay between the germline ends. Germline V gene data show CDR1 as LGHNA and CDR2 as YSLEER. For the CDR3, the DNA is TGCGCCAGCAGCCAAGACTGGCGGAGAAATGAAAAACTGTTTTTT. Its protein product is CASSQDWRRNEKLFF.

The gene calls are TRBV4-2 and TRBJ2-7, with D possibly TRBD2 on 6 matching bases. V lost 0 bases and J 3 bases, leaving 12 bases between the germline ends. This CDR3 has 15 amino acids. CDR1 LGHNA and CDR2 YNFKEQ come from the germline V gene. CDR3 in DNA: TGTGCCAGCAGCCAAGATCGGGACTCGTACTACGAGCAGTACTTC. It is translated as CASSQDRDSYYEQYF.

The chain joins TRBV16 to TRBJ2-7; 8 nucleotides match TRBD1. V gave up 0 bases and J gave up 2 bases; unmatched junction bases: 3. CDR1 is KGHSY, CDR2 FQNENV, per germline. The length of the CDR3 is 15 residues. CDR3 nucleotide sequence: TGTGCCAGCAGCCAATCTTGGACAGGGACCTACGAGCAGTACTTC. It encodes CASSQSWTGTYEQYF. Full variable domain (missing parts from reference TRBV16 and TRBJ2-7): GEEVAQTPKHLVRGEGQKAKLYCAPIKGHSYVFWYQQVLKNEFKFLISFQNENVFDETGMPKERFSAKCLPNSPCSLEIQATKLEDSAVYFCASSQSWTGTYEQYFGPGTRLTVT.

The rearrangement joins TRBV7-2 to TRBJ2-1; D might be TRBD1 or TRBD2, each matching 5 bases. Germline V CDR1 and CDR2: SGHTA, FQGNSA. V was clipped by 5 bases and J by 11 bases, with 22 bases between them. CDR3 size: 15 residues. CDR3 nucleotides: TGTGCCAGCAGCACCAGAACCAGGGACCCAATCAAGCAGTTCTTC. Translated, it gives CASSTRTRDPIKQFF.

The rearrangement links TRBV5-5 to TRBJ1-5; 7 positions match TRBD1. V lost 0 bases to trimming and J lost 7 bases; unmatched junction nucleotides: 7. The CDR3 extends over 15 amino acids. Looked up from germline, CDR1 is SGHKS and CDR2 is YYEKEE (reference sequence). This CDR3 is CASSLEAGGRQPQHF. CDR3 nucleotides: TGTGCCAGCAGCTTGGAGGCAGGGGGAAGGCAGCCCCAGCATTTT. Based on the CDR3 plus reference TRBV5-5 and TRBJ1-5, the full variable domain is DAGVTQSPTHLIKTRGQQVTLRCSPISGHKSVSWYQQVLGQGPQFIFQYYEKEERGRGNFPDRFSARQFPNYSSELNVNALLLGDSALYLCASSLEAGGRQPQHFGDGTRLSIL.

The rearrangement joins TRBV5-1 to TRBJ2-7; 7 nucleotides match TRBD1. The V segment lost 4 bases and the J segment 3 bases; nucleotides outside the gene matches: 7. The CDR3 spans 14 residues. Germline V gene data show CDR1 as SGHRS and CDR2 as YFSETQ. The DNA of the CDR3 is TGCGCCAGCAGCATCGGGACAGAAGGCTACGAGCAGTACTTC. Translation: CASSIGTEGYEQYF. Complete variable domain (other parts from reference TRBV5-1 and TRBJ2-7): KAGVTQTPRYLIKTRGQQVTLSCSPISGHRSVSWYQQTPGQGLQFLFEYFSETQRNKGNFPGRFSGRQFSNSRSEMNVSTLELGDSALYLCASSIGTEGYEQYFGPGTRLTVT.

The chain carries TRBV21-1 and TRBJ1-3; the table's D call, TRBD1, was not checked against the DNA. TRBV21-1 corresponds to a pseudogene. This CDR3 is 15 amino acids long. Written as DNA, the CDR3 is TGTGCCAGCAGCACAACCGGGACAGTTCGGTACACCATATATTTT. This codes for CASSTTGTVRYTIYF.

The count of this clone is one. The J gene is TRBJ1-2, the V gene TRBV2; TRBD1 might be the D (5 bases). The germline V gene has CDR1 SNHLY and CDR2 FYNNEI. V dropped 0 bases and J dropped 7 bases, with 18 bases sitting between them. The CDR3 loop spans 16 amino acids. The CDR3 DNA sequence: TGTGCCAGCAGTGAAGCGGCGGGACTCATGTCGTCTGGCTACACCTTC. It codes for CASSEAAGLMSSGYTF.

V and J are TRBV20-1 and TRBJ2-5; the D is unclear. CDR1 is DFQATT, CDR2 SNEGSKA, per germline (reference sequence). V dropped 2 bases and J dropped 2 bases, with 0 bases sitting between them. This CDR3 is built from 10 residues. The CDR3 DNA follows: TGCAGTGCTAGACAAGAGACCCAGTACTTC. Protein product: CSARQETQYF.

The chain is built from TRBV7-3 and TRBJ2-5; the D is unclear. Deletions cut 4 bases from V and 5 bases from J, with 11 bases between. The CDR3 consists of 13 residues. Germline values: CDR1 SGHTA, CDR2 FQGTGA. CDR3 in DNA: TGTGCCAGCAGCTCCCTCCATGGGGAGACCCAGTACTTC. Encoded protein: CASSSLHGETQYF.

The gene calls are TRBV27 and TRBJ2-1, with 8 bases that match TRBD1. The CDR3 loop spans 11 amino acids. The J segment lost 12 bases and the V segment lost 7 bases, leaving 5 bases of the junction unmatched. The V gene's germline CDR1 is MNHEY and CDR2 SMNVEV (reference sequence). The CDR3: CASNAGTGQFF. The DNA of the CDR3 is TGTGCCAGCAACGCCGGGACAGGGCAGTTCTTC.

CDR3 residues: CASSLTDYEQYF. The CDR3 nucleotides are TGTGCCAGCAGCTTAACCGACTACGAGCAGTACTTC. The chain uses TRBV5-6 and TRBJ2-7, with D hard to call. Germline V lookup: CDR1 SGHDT, CDR2 YYEEEE. The CDR3 sequence is 12 residues long. V shed 2 bases and J shed 3 bases, with 6 bases lying between them.

The V gene is TRBV4-3, the J gene TRBJ2-7; 10 bases fit TRBD2. The V and J ends lost 4 bases and 7 bases, in that order; junction bases with no gene match: 10. Germline-derived CDR1 and CDR2 are LGHNA and YSLEER. The CDR3 sequence is 15 residues long. The DNA for the CDR3 is TGCGCCAGCAGCCCTAGGAGCGGGGGGGCTTGGGAGCAGTACTTC. This codes for CASSPRSGGAWEQYF.

The gene calls are TRBV27 and TRBJ1-5, with 9 bases fitting TRBD1. The V and J ends lost 5 bases and 5 bases, in that order; junction bases with no gene match: 19. From germline, CDR1 is MNHEY and CDR2 SMNVEV (reference sequence). This CDR3 is built from 19 residues. CDR3 sequence reads: CASSPYRGLTTGLYQPQHF. In DNA, the CDR3 is TGTGCCAGCAGTCCATACAGGGGGCTGACTACAGGCCTTTATCAGCCCCAGCATTTT.

The chain links TRBV5-5 to TRBJ2-1; D tentatively fits TRBD1 or TRBD2 (5 bases each). Per the germline V gene, CDR1 is SGHKS and CDR2 is YYEKEE (reference sequence). The CDR3 covers 12 residues. V shed 3 bases and J shed 8 bases, with 9 bases lying between them. DNA for the CDR3: TGTGCCAGCAGCTCAACGGGACATGAGCAGTTCTTC. This encodes CASSSTGHEQFF.